This entry describes one T cell receptor beta chain. As yet, its antigen is unknown. CD45RO-negative, CCR7-selected cells formed the naive CD8 fraction, which excluded terminally differentiated effector memory CD45RA+ cells. The record originates from a study of shared clonotypes between healthy human individuals. Findings and limits, study-wide: Clonotypes not shared had lower generation probabilities than those common to all four donors.

The table came from immunoSEQ multiplex PCR; TCRdb's copy has only in-frame clones and leaves some out. The sample lists roughly 2,000,000 clones, around 93% occurring once. Germline loops: CDR1 SGHRS, CDR2 YFSETQ. CDR3 length: 12 amino acids. Trimming took 4 bases from V and 5 from J, leaving 9 bases between them. The sample was naive CD8+ T cells from PBMCs. The rearrangement links TRBV5-1 to TRBJ2-5; D gene uncertain. The clonotype originates from a man aged 18 to 30 in good health. Some clones in this sample may be carry-over from other donors' samples. Here the CDR3 reads CASSLRPETQYF. For the CDR3, the DNA is TGCGCCAGCAGCCTGCGTCCCGAGACCCAGTACTTC.